A selection of T cell receptor beta chains follows, all from one sample in a study of STAT5B mutations in CD4+ large granular lymphocyte leukemia. Produced via immunoSEQ multiplex PCR; TCRdb's table is partial and in-frame only. In the table there are 30,000 to 40,000 clones, about three quarters of which are singletons. Sequencing used CD4+ T cells from blood buffy coats. These receptors were taken from a human donor in good health. Both conserved end residues are trimmed from each CDR3.

V gene: TRBV30
J gene: TRBJ1-2
CDR3 protein: AWTGTAAWVKGYT

V gene: TRBV10-2
J gene: TRBJ2-1
CDR3 protein: ASTAVRYNEQF

V gene: TRBV27
J gene: TRBJ2-5
CDR3 protein: ASSLIGRTGLQETQY

V gene: TRBV18
J gene: TRBJ2-7
CDR3 protein: ASSRQGDSYEQY

V gene: TRBV6-4
J gene: TRBJ2-3
CDR3 protein: ASSEAGGTDTQY

V gene: TRBV6-1
J gene: TRBJ2-1
CDR3 protein: ASSGGVGGMNEQF

V gene: TRBV11-2
J gene: TRBJ2-2
CDR3 protein: ASSPGQGLTGELF

V gene: TRBV5-1
J gene: TRBJ1-1
CDR3 protein: ASSRNTEAF

V gene: TRBV6-6
J gene: TRBJ2-7
CDR3 protein: ASSYQGDEQY

V gene: TRBV4-2
J gene: TRBJ2-7
CDR3 protein: ASSQDRAVSYEQY

V gene: TRBV27
J gene: TRBJ1-3
CDR3 protein: ASSLSSRLGNTIY

V gene: TRBV5-4
J gene: TRBJ2-5
CDR3 protein: ASSWTGRETQY

V gene: TRBV5-6
J gene: NA
CDR3 protein: ASSSLRTPETYEQY

V gene: TRBV21-1
J gene: TRBJ1-1
CDR3 protein: ASRNRDRWTRTEAF

V gene: TRBV6-5
J gene: TRBJ1-6
CDR3 protein: ASRRDNGGHSPLH

V gene: TRBV29-1
J gene: TRBJ2-2
CDR3 protein: SVRGGTGELF

V gene: TRBV2
J gene: TRBJ2-1
CDR3 protein: ASSEGDRVAGGNEQF

V gene: TRBV6-1
J gene: TRBJ2-7
CDR3 protein: ASSPISKTGEQY

V gene: TRBV19
J gene: TRBJ1-2
CDR3 protein: ASGPPQDRGYGYT

V gene: TRBV18
J gene: TRBJ1-4
CDR3 protein: ASSPLSGQTIEKLF

V gene: TRBV7-9
J gene: TRBJ2-6
CDR3 protein: ASSKDASGANVLT

V gene: TRBV7-2
J gene: TRBJ2-3
CDR3 protein: ASRKKREGDTQY

V gene: TRBV19
J gene: TRBJ1-3
CDR3 protein: ASSPSSGNTIY

V gene: TRBV5-1
J gene: TRBJ1-6
CDR3 protein: ASSLASGGVGSPLH

V gene: TRBV6-4
J gene: TRBJ2-1
CDR3 protein: ASSLAGVVDEQF

V gene: TRBV6-1
J gene: TRBJ2-2
CDR3 protein: ASSETYTGELF

V gene: TRBV11-2
J gene: TRBJ1-1
CDR3 protein: ASSLGLGTEAF

V gene: TRBV5-1
J gene: TRBJ2-1
CDR3 protein: ASSWTSGGAANEQF

V gene: TRBV10-1
J gene: TRBJ1-2
CDR3 protein: ASSDGSRYT

V gene: TRBV12-5
J gene: TRBJ1-5
CDR3 protein: ASGLVPGGNQPQH

V gene: TRBV5-1
J gene: TRBJ1-1
CDR3 protein: ASSLAGTPNTEAF

V gene: TRBV19
J gene: TRBJ2-1
CDR3 protein: ASSRKLGLADYNEQF

V gene: TRBV4-2
J gene: TRBJ2-3
CDR3 protein: ASSQDPAAGRPDTQY

V gene: TRBV2
J gene: TRBJ1-1
CDR3 protein: ASSEAGDYTEAF

V gene: TRBV6-1
J gene: TRBJ1-1
CDR3 protein: ASNRQGVNTEAF

V gene: TRBV18
J gene: TRBJ2-3
CDR3 protein: ASSPFTGTPSTDTQY

V gene: TRBV14
J gene: TRBJ2-1
CDR3 protein: ASSPLVRASGTNEQF

V gene: TRBV30
J gene: TRBJ1-1
CDR3 protein: AWGATATNTEAF

V gene: TRBV9
J gene: TRBJ1-2
CDR3 protein: ASSVVTGGIGGYT

V gene: TRBV11-2
J gene: TRBJ1-5
CDR3 protein: ASSLDSNQPQH

V gene: TRBV7-2
J gene: TRBJ1-2
CDR3 protein: ASSLAGQGIGYGYT

V gene: TRBV6-1
J gene: TRBJ1-3
CDR3 protein: ASSEGGLSGNTIY